The 13 T cell receptor beta chains below all came from one sample that was sequenced in a study of tumor-infiltrating lymphocytes in primary liver carcinoma (TCRdb year 2017). Without any cell sorting, total RNA and DNA were extracted together from 20-30 mg of bulk tissue using the AllPrep DNA/RNA mini kit. TCRdb lists the instrument as Illumina HiSeq 2500. TCRbeta-specific cDNA was reverse-transcribed from approximately 500 ng total RNA using a constant-region primer and ProtoScript II reverse transcriptase. Three nested multiplex PCR rounds, following a slightly modified ARM-PCR procedure, were used to build the TCRbeta libraries. Each of the first two PCR rounds ran for nine to eleven cycles and used multiplex TRBV1-TRBV30 forward primers together with a Cbeta reverse primer. The public reads were quality trimmed at Q25 with fastp and then assembled into clones with MiXCR by TCRdb, keeping productive beta chains. When rows share a CDR3 protein, they turn into one entry using the most common DNA and genes. The sample includes more than 100,000 distinct CDR3 sequences, with around 62% observed a single time. About a tenth of the sample belongs to the ten largest clones.

What was sequenced was liver tumor tissue from sampling region 1. What the cell subset or site label conveys for this sample: tumor region T1, superior pole. The receptors derive from a woman aged 60-75 years with primary liver carcinoma and hepatitis B virus infection.

This clonotype has only one observation. An end of the junction differs from the germline gene, which may be a read error. This chain links TRBV4-2 with TRBJ2-5, with 11 bases lining up with TRBD2. In germline, CDR1 is LGHNA, CDR2 YNFKEQ. This CDR3 is built from 20 residues. CDR3 amino acids: CASSLRGPGLAGGSQETKYF. CDR3 sequence (DNA): TGTGCCAGCTCCCTAAGGGGGCCGGGTCTAGCGGGAGGCTCCCAAGAGACCAAGTACTTC.

On this clonotype: The CDR3 carries no conserved terminal phenylalanine or tryptophan, so it likely arises from a read error. The V and J genes are TRBV11-2 and TRBJ1-2; D is undetermined. Germline V gene lookup returns CDR1 SGHAT and CDR2 FQNNGV. The CDR3 consists of 12 residues. The CDR3 is CASSLAGYGYTL. The CDR3 DNA follows: TGTGCCAGTAGCTTAGCGGGTTATGGCTACACCTTA.

This clonotype has ten or more counts. V usage is TRBV29-1 and J usage is TRBJ1-1, with 8 bases lining up with TRBD1. The length of the CDR3 is 12 residues. The germline V gene encodes CDR1 SQVTM and CDR2 ANQGSEA. J gave up 5 bases and V 4 bases, and 3 bases lay outside the gene matches. CDR3 DNA: TGCAGCGTTGGTGGGACAGGAACTGAAGCTTTCTTT. This sequence encodes CSVGGTGTEAFF.

This clonotype turned up a few times. A single base separates this from a much larger clone, so it may be a read error. The conserved phenylalanine or tryptophan normally closing the CDR3 is absent here, so this likely arose from a read error. This chain links TRBV6-5 with TRBJ2-2, with 10 bases identical to TRBD1. This CDR3 is built from 16 residues. Germline loops: CDR1 MNHEY, CDR2 SVGAGI. Germline trimming cut 2 bases from V and 4 bases from J; bases unmatched to any gene: 4. For the CDR3, the DNA is TGTGCCAGCAGTTACGCGGGGACAGGGGTCACCGGGGAGCTGTTTCTT. This translates into CASSYAGTGVTGELFL.

On this clonotype: Being one base from a much bigger clone, this may be a read error. The chain uses TRBV6-5 and TRBJ1-2; the D is unclear. The length of the CDR3 is 15 residues. Germline V gives CDR1 MNHEY, CDR2 SVGAGI. CDR3 protein: CDSSYSYGRLDGYTF. DNA for the CDR3: TGTGACAGCAGTTACTCCTACGGCCGCTTGGATGGCTACACCTTC.

Remarks on this clonotype: Since a much larger clone is just one base distant, this may be a read error. The chain combines TRBV29-1 with TRBJ2-2; the match to TRBD2 covers 7 bases. CDR1 and CDR2 (germline): SQVTM, ANQGSEA. The CDR3 has 14 amino acids. Trimming at V came to 7 bases and at J to 3 bases, leaving 8 bases not matched to a gene. The DNA of the CDR3 is TGCAGCGCCAAGACTAGCATCTACACCGGGGAGCTGTTTTTT. Translated, it gives CSAKTSIYTGELFF.

With regard to this clonotype: Sequence at one end of the junction differs from germline and may be a read error. The V call is TRBV10-3, the J call TRBJ2-1, with 9 bases matching TRBD2. The length of the CDR3 is 16 residues. CDR1 is ENHRY and CDR2 is SYGVKD in the germline V gene. This CDR3 is CAISEGCSGGYDEQFF. The CDR3 region has the DNA TGTGCCATCAGTGAGGGTTGTAGCGGGGGCTACGATGAGCAGTTCTTC.

Concerning this clonotype itself: This may stem from a read error, because a much larger clone lies one nucleotide away. Because the CDR3 is missing its conserved closing phenylalanine or tryptophan, this is likely a read error. CDR3 in amino acids: CASSLNRGGNYGYTL. Here the CDR3 DNA reads TGTGCCAGCAGTTTGAACAGGGGAGGGAACTATGGCTACACCTTG. V and J are TRBV6-6 and TRBJ1-2, with 7 bases aligning to TRBD1. Germline CDR1 MNHNY, CDR2 SVGAGI (reference sequence). V dropped 4 bases and J dropped 2; count of bases not matched to a gene: 7. CDR3 length equals 15 residues.

Turning to this clonotype: This may be a read error, as it is one base from a much larger clone. The rearrangement uses TRBV6-5 and TRBJ2-2; D perhaps matches TRBD1 (6 bases). This CDR3 region has 14 residues. CDR1 is MNHEY and CDR2 is SVGAGI in the germline V gene. CDR3 nucleotide sequence: TGTGCCAGCAGTTCCGACAGGATCGCCGGGAAGCTGTTTTTT. This codes for CASSSDRIAGKLFF.

The chain links TRBV12-3 or TRBV12-4 to TRBJ2-1; TRBD2 agrees at 9 bases. Trimming took 6 bases from V and 6 from J; bases not matched to a gene: 9. CDR3 length equals 15 residues. The chain's CDR3 is CASSPLAGLFNEQFF. CDR3 DNA sequence: TGTGCCAGCAGCCCGCTAGCGGGACTCTTCAATGAGCAGTTCTTC.

Turning to this clonotype: Mismatch with germline at one junction end may stem from a read error. The V gene is TRBV11-1, the J gene TRBJ2-2, with 13 bases matching TRBD2. This CDR3 is built from 19 residues. Germline CDR1 SGHAT, CDR2 FQDESV (reference sequence). Written as DNA, the CDR3 is TGTACCAGCAGCTTACCAAGGACTAGCGGGAGCTGGGGGACCGGGGAGCTCTTTTTT. Protein product: CTSSLPRTSGSWGTGELFF.

V usage is TRBV24-1 and J usage is TRBJ2-1; 7 nucleotides line up with TRBD1. The CDR3 contains 14 residues. Germline values: CDR1 KGHDR, CDR2 SFDVKD. V gave up 4 bases and J gave up 4 bases; unmatched junction bases: 3. This chain's CDR3 is CATSEGTVYNEQFF. As DNA, the CDR3 is TGTGCCACCAGTGAGGGGACAGTGTACAATGAGCAGTTCTTC.

The chain links TRBV28 to TRBJ2-7, with a tentative D call TRBD2 (7 bases). V was clipped by 7 bases and J by 6 bases, with 19 bases between them. Germline loops: CDR1 MDHEN, CDR2 SYDVKM. This CDR3 has 14 amino acids. CDR3 in DNA: TGTGCCAGCACCACCTTGGGAGGGGGGAGCGAGCAGTACTTC. Its translation is CASTTLGGGSEQYF.